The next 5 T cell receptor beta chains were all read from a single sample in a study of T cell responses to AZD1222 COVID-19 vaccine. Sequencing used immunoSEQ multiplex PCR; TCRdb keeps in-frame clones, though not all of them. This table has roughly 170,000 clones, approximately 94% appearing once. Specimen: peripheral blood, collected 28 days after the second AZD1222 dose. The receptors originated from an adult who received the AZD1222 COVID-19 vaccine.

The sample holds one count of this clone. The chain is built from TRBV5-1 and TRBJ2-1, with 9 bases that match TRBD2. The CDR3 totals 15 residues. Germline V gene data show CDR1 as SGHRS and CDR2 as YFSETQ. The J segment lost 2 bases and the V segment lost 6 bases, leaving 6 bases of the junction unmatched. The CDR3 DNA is TGCGCCAGCACCCTGACTAGCGGTCCCTACAATGAGCAGTTCTTC. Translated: CASTLTSGPYNEQFF.

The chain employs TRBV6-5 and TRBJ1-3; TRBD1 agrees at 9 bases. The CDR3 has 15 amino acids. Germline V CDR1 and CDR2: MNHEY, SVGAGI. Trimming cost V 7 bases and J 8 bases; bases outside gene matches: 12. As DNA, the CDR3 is TGTGCCAGCATTTTGAACAGGGGGCTTGGCGACACCATATATTTT. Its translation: CASILNRGLGDTIYF.

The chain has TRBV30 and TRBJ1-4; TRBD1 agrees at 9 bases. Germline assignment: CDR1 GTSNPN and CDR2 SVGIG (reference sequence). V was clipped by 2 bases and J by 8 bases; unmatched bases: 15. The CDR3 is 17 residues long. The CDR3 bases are TGTGCCTGGAGTCTCGGAATTACAGGGGGCAAAGGCGAAAAACTGTTTTTT. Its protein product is CAWSLGITGGKGEKLFF. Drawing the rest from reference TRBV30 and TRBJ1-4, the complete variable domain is SQTIHQWPATLVQPVGSPLSLECTVEGTSNPNLYWYRQAAGRGLQLLFYSVGIGQISSEVPQNLSASRPQDRQFILSSKKLLLSDSGFYLCAWSLGITGGKGEKLFFGSGTQLSVL.

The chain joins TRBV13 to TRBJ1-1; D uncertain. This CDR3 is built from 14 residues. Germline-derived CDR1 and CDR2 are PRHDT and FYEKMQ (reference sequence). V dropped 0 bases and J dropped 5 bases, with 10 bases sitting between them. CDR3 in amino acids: CASSLGEGRTEAFF. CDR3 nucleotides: TGTGCCAGCAGCTTAGGCGAAGGGAGAACTGAAGCTTTCTTT.

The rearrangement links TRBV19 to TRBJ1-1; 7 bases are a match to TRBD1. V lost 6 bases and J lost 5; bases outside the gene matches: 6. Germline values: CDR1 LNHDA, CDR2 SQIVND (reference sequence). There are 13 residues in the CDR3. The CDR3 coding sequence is TGTGCCAGTAGCCCTACAGGGGAAACTGAAGCTTTCTTT. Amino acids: CASSPTGETEAFF.